A single sample gave rise to the 23 T cell receptor beta chains below, sequenced in a study of T cell responses to AZD1222 COVID-19 vaccine. Method: immunoSEQ multiplex PCR; TCRdb's copy keeps in-frame clones and lacks some. The sample shows over 130,000 clones, 92% of them seen only once. The sequencing here drew on peripheral blood, taken 28 days after the second AZD1222 dose. Receptor source: an adult who received the AZD1222 COVID-19 vaccine.

The sample holds one count of this clone. The V call is TRBV5-4, the J call TRBJ2-1; TRBD1 matches 9 bases. Germline loops: CDR1 SGHNT, CDR2 YYREEE (reference sequence). This CDR3 has 14 amino acids. Trimming removed 3 bases from V and 7 bases from J; junction bases left unmatched: 5. CDR3 sequence reads: CASSSTGTGNEQFF. As DNA, the CDR3 is TGTGCCAGCAGCTCAACCGGGACAGGGAATGAGCAGTTCTTC. The full variable domain, in which reference TRBV5-4 and TRBJ2-1 provide the parts outside the CDR3, is ETGVTQSPTHLIKTRGQQVTLRCSSQSGHNTVSWYQQALGQGPQFIFQYYREEENGRGNFPPRFSGLQFPNYSSELNVNALELDDSALYLCASSSTGTGNEQFFGPGTRLTVL.

The gene calls are TRBV19 and TRBJ1-6; tentatively, D is TRBD1 (5 bases). The ends were cut back, 8 bases at V and 10 bases at J, with 18 bases in the middle. This CDR3 has 14 amino acids. Germline V gives CDR1 LNHDA, CDR2 SQIVND (reference sequence). CDR3 sequence reads: CASRTQGEASPLHF. CDR3 DNA sequence: TGTGCCAGTCGAACCCAGGGAGAAGCCTCACCCCTCCACTTT. Drawing the rest from reference TRBV19 and TRBJ1-6, the complete variable domain is DGGITQSPKYLFRKEGQNVTLSCEQNLNHDAMYWYRQDPGQGLRLIYYSQIVNDFQKGDIAEGYSVSREKKESFPLTVTSAQKNPTAFYLCASRTQGEASPLHFGNGTRLTVT.

This clone showed up just once. The chain carries TRBV11-2 and TRBJ2-7, with D tentatively TRBD2 (5 bases). Germline CDR1 is SGHAT and CDR2 is FQNNGV. The CDR3 sequence is 15 residues long. Trimming stripped 5 bases from V and 4 bases from J, with 18 bases between. CDR3 DNA sequence: TGTGCCAGCAGCCCGGATCCCGGGATCTTATACGAGCAGTACTTC. It is translated as CASSPDPGILYEQYF.

This rearrangement joins TRBV28 to TRBJ1-2, with 11 bases fitting TRBD1. Germline loops: CDR1 MDHEN, CDR2 SYDVKM. Trimming took 6 bases from V and 7 from J; bases not matched to a gene: 4. The CDR3 is 13 amino acids. The CDR3 DNA reads as TGTGCCAGCAGACCGGGACAGGGGGGTGGCTACACCTTC. Translated: CASRPGQGGGYTF.

The chain carries TRBV7-2 and TRBJ2-7; TRBD1 matches at 11 bases. The CDR3 sequence is 16 residues long. V gave up 1 base and J gave up 5 bases; unmatched junction bases: 7. Germline values: CDR1 SGHTA, CDR2 FQGNSA. The CDR3 nucleotides read TGTGCCAGCAGCTTAGGTGGGACAGGGGGGATCCACGAGCAGTACTTC. It is translated as CASSLGGTGGIHEQYF.

This clone was seen a handful of times. This chain links TRBV18 with TRBJ1-3, with D perhaps TRBD1 (5 bases). This CDR3 is built from 15 residues. V lost 5 bases and J lost 0, with 11 bases in between. Germline CDR1 is KGHSH and CDR2 is LQKENI. CDR3 residues: CASSTGRTSGNTIYF. CDR3 nucleotide sequence: TGTGCCAGCTCAACGGGACGGACCTCTGGAAACACCATATATTTT.

The rearrangement links TRBV28 to TRBJ2-1; 8 bases are a match to TRBD2. CDR1 MDHEN and CDR2 SYDVKM come from the germline V gene. Losses at the gene ends were 0 bases for V and 1 base for J; bases not matched to a gene: 2. CDR3 length: 16 residues. The CDR3, as DNA: TGTGCCAGCAGTTTATGGGGGACTAGGTCCTACAATGAGCAGTTCTTC. Protein sequence: CASSLWGTRSYNEQFF.

The genes are TRBV28 and TRBJ2-5; 8 bases match TRBD2. Germline V gene sequence: CDR1 MDHEN, CDR2 SYDVKM. The CDR3 length is 12 residues. V trimming: 6 bases; J trimming: 5 bases; junction bases outside the gene matches: 2. In DNA form, the CDR3 reads TGTGCCAGCAGCGGGGGGGTGGAGACCCAGTACTTC. It translates to CASSGGVETQYF.

The V and J genes are TRBV5-6 and TRBJ2-1, with D perhaps TRBD2 (6 bases). V was trimmed by 4 bases and J by 7 bases, leaving 9 bases between them. The CDR3 contains 12 residues. CDR1 is SGHDT, CDR2 YYEEEE, per germline. The DNA for the CDR3 is TGTGCCAGCAGCAGGAGGGAGAATGAGCAGTTCTTC. It translates to CASSRRENEQFF.

The genes are TRBV15 and TRBJ1-3; D remains unclear. V lost 0 bases, J lost 0 bases, and 6 bases lay in between. CDR1 and CDR2 from the germline V gene are LNHNV and YYDKDF (reference sequence). The CDR3 has 15 residues. The CDR3 DNA is TGTGCCACCAGCAGAGATTACAACTCTGGAAACACCATATATTTT. It yields the protein CATSRDYNSGNTIYF.

The CDR3 here is CASSPPVSGDNEQFF. The CDR3 bases are TGTGCCAGCTCACCACCGGTGAGCGGTGACAATGAGCAGTTCTTC. The rearrangement uses TRBV18 and TRBJ2-1; tentatively, D is TRBD2 (5 bases). This CDR3 is 15 amino acids long. In germline, CDR1 is KGHSH, CDR2 LQKENI. Trimming cost V 0 bases and J 5 bases, with 11 bases left between them.

This chain uses TRBV6-6 with TRBJ2-1, with D tentatively TRBD1 or TRBD2 (5 bases each). The CDR3 extends over 13 amino acids. Germline CDR1 reads MNHNY; CDR2 reads SVGAGI (reference sequence). Trimming took 7 bases from V and 4 from J, leaving 11 bases between them. In DNA form, the CDR3 reads TGTGCCAGCACCCCCGGGGCGTACAATGAGCAGTTCTTC. It codes for CASTPGAYNEQFF.

The gene calls are TRBV12-3 or TRBV12-4 and TRBJ2-3, with TRBD1 matching over 7 bases. The CDR3 loop spans 13 amino acids. V was pared by 5 bases and J by 3 bases, with 2 bases of the junction left unmatched. The CDR3 DNA sequence: TGTGCCAGCAGTAGGGACAGAACAGATACGCAGTATTTT. Its translation: CASSRDRTDTQYF.

The chain employs TRBV10-3 and TRBJ1-2, with 9 positions matching TRBD1. The V gene end was trimmed by 6 bases and the J gene end by 4 bases; junction bases not matched to a gene: 9. Germline CDR1 and CDR2: ENHRY and SYGVKD. This CDR3 is built from 15 residues. The CDR3 reads CAISDLGTGSYGYTF. The DNA for the CDR3 is TGTGCCATCAGCGACTTGGGGACAGGGAGCTATGGCTACACCTTC.

This chain uses TRBV6-1 with TRBJ1-2, with unresolved D. CDR3 length equals 14 residues. Looked up from germline, CDR1 is MNHNS and CDR2 is SASEGT. V gave up 3 bases and J gave up 3 bases, with 11 bases separating them. Written as DNA, the CDR3 is TGTGCCAGCAGTGACCTAAGCTCCGACTATGGCTACACCTTC. It translates to CASSDLSSDYGYTF.

J is TRBJ1-2 and V is TRBV19; the D is unclear. V dropped 3 bases and J dropped 6 bases, with 17 bases sitting between them. Germline-derived CDR1 and CDR2 are LNHDA and SQIVND (reference sequence). This CDR3 is 15 amino acids long. CDR3 protein: CASSMMWAGDNGYTF. DNA of the CDR3: TGTGCCAGTAGTATGATGTGGGCCGGAGACAATGGCTACACCTTC.

The CDR3 is CASSDISVDQPQHF. CDR3 DNA sequence: TGTGCCAGCAGTGACATCAGCGTAGATCAGCCCCAGCATTTT. The chain joins TRBV28 to TRBJ1-5; D not certain. The germline V gene encodes CDR1 MDHEN and CDR2 SYDVKM. The ends were cut back, 5 bases at V and 5 bases at J, with 13 bases in the middle. The CDR3 consists of 14 residues.

This clone was observed a single time. The chain combines TRBV7-9 with TRBJ1-1; 11 bases are a match to TRBD1. There are 17 residues in the CDR3. V trimming: 2 bases; J trimming: 2 bases; junction bases outside the gene matches: 7. CDR1 and CDR2 from the germline V gene are SEHNR and FQNEAQ (reference sequence). CDR3 residues: CASSLRTGGRGNTEAFF. CDR3 coding DNA: TGTGCCAGCAGCTTACGGACAGGGGGCCGTGGTAACACTGAAGCTTTCTTT.

V is TRBV7-9 and J is TRBJ2-1; D perhaps matches TRBD1 (6 bases). The CDR3 consists of 16 residues. Per germline, CDR1 SEHNR and CDR2 FQNEAQ (reference sequence). Trimming left V 6 bases short and J 8 bases short, with 23 bases between. The CDR3, as DNA: TGTGCCAGCAGGCCCTTCTCAGGGGACGGCACAGATGAGCAGTTCTTC. This gives the protein CASRPFSGDGTDEQFF.

The rearrangement links TRBV28 to TRBJ1-5; unclear D gene. The CDR3 totals 15 residues. V dropped 6 bases and J dropped 7 bases, with 19 bases sitting between them. Germline V gene lookup returns CDR1 MDHEN and CDR2 SYDVKM. CDR3 in amino acids: CASSLGLGIEQPQHF. The CDR3 coding sequence is TGTGCCAGCAGCCTGGGGTTAGGAATCGAACAGCCCCAGCATTTT.

This chain's CDR3 is CASSRGTEMFYGYTF. The CDR3 nucleotides read TGTGCCAGCAGTAGAGGGACGGAGATGTTCTATGGCTACACCTTC. V is TRBV7-2 and J is TRBJ1-2; tentatively, D is TRBD1 (5 bases). V lost 6 bases and J lost 4, with 18 bases in between. This CDR3 has 15 residues. Germline V CDR1 and CDR2: SGHTA, FQGNSA.

The CDR3 bases are TGTGCCAGCTCACCGGGGGGAACGCGAGCCTACGAGCAGTACTTC. Protein product: CASSPGGTRAYEQYF. This chain connects TRBV18 to TRBJ2-7; maybe TRBD2 (6 bases). CDR1 KGHSH and CDR2 LQKENI come from the germline V gene. CDR3 length: 15 amino acids. V gave up 3 bases and J gave up 2 bases, with 14 bases separating them.

The chain uses TRBV18 and TRBJ2-6, with 10 bases aligning to TRBD1. Germline V CDR1 and CDR2: KGHSH, LQKENI. The CDR3 consists of 18 residues. V gave up 1 base and J gave up 2 bases; unmatched junction bases: 5. CDR3 nucleotide sequence: TGTGCCAGCTCACCACGCCGGACAGGGGGGACTGGGGCCAACGTCCTGACTTTC. Its translation is CASSPRRTGGTGANVLTF.